The 30 T cell receptor beta chains below all came from one sample that was sequenced in a study of OX40 agonist ivuxolimab in advanced cancers. Library preparation employed the immunoSEQ multiplex PCR assay. Entries here come from immuneACCESS through TCRdb and include only in-frame sequences with V and J called. Some clones fail to appear in such tables; in the studies checked, an unresolved V gene covers under half of the shortfall, and the cause of the remainder is unknown. This sample lists about 53,000 clones; 70% to 90% were detected once. The top ten clones comprise approximately 1.6% of the sample. The material sequenced was CD4+ or CD8+ T cells sorted from blood, taken in a trial of the OX40 agonist ivuxolimab. Every receptor here comes from an adult with an advanced solid tumor such as melanoma, head and neck, liver or kidney cancer.

The chain uses TRBV2 and TRBJ1-4; the D gene is possibly TRBD1 (5 bases). Germline loops: CDR1 SNHLY, CDR2 FYNNEI. V was pared by 9 bases and J by 1 base, with 12 bases between. The CDR3 contains 14 residues. The CDR3 here is CASRQSGTNEKLFF. The CDR3 DNA sequence: TGTGCCAGTAGACAGTCGGGAACTAATGAAAAACTGTTTTTT.

The gene calls are TRBV30 and TRBJ1-5; D call uncertain. The length of the CDR3 is 15 residues. Germline CDR1 and CDR2: GTSNPN and SVGIG (reference sequence). The V end lost 2 bases, the J end lost 1 base, and 12 bases lay between the germline ends. CDR3 DNA: TGTGCCTGGAGTCCCGGTCCGGGGAGCAATCAGCCCCAGCATTTT. Translating gives CAWSPGPGSNQPQHF.

The rearrangement joins TRBV30 to TRBJ2-2; D possibly corresponds to TRBD2 (5 bases). V lost 6 bases and J lost 3, with 20 bases in between. Germline loops: CDR1 GTSNPN, CDR2 SVGIG (reference sequence). This CDR3 has 16 amino acids. CDR3 region: CACTLRAKGHTGELFF. The CDR3 nucleotides read TGTGCCTGCACCTTGAGGGCGAAAGGACACACCGGGGAGCTGTTTTTT.

The CDR3 reads CASSPGAGGWETQYF. CDR3 in DNA: TGTGCCAGCTCACCGGGAGCGGGAGGATGGGAGACCCAGTACTTC. The chain recombines TRBV18 with TRBJ2-5, with 9 positions matching TRBD2. The CDR3 covers 15 residues. Per the germline V gene, CDR1 is KGHSH and CDR2 is LQKENI. V was clipped by 3 bases and J by 5 bases; unmatched bases: 7.

This chain uses TRBV9 with TRBJ2-5; 8 bases are a match to TRBD2. Trimming cost V 4 bases and J 4 bases; bases outside gene matches: 6. Germline V gene data show CDR1 as SGDLS and CDR2 as YYNGEE. This CDR3 is 14 amino acids long. CDR3 sequence reads: CASSPGAGGETQYF. DNA of the CDR3: TGTGCCAGCAGCCCAGGGGCGGGGGGAGAGACCCAGTACTTC.

The V gene is TRBV28, the J gene TRBJ1-2, with 11 nucleotides matching TRBD1. Unmatched junction bases numbered 5, after V lost 8 bases and J lost 3 bases. Germline V gene lookup returns CDR1 MDHEN and CDR2 SYDVKM. The CDR3 runs 14 residues. CDR3 sequence (DNA): TGTGCCAGCCTGGGACAGGGGGTACACTATGGCTACACCTTC. This translates into CASLGQGVHYGYTF.

The CDR3 nucleotides read TGTGCCAGCAGCTCTCCCGCGAACACCGGGGAGCTGTTTTTT. Residues: CASSSPANTGELFF. This chain joins TRBV9 and TRBJ2-2, with no clear D. CDR3 length: 14 residues. The V gene lost 4 bases and the J gene lost 0 bases, with 7 bases spanning the gap. The germline gives CDR1 SGDLS, CDR2 YYNGEE.

This chain joins TRBV6-5 and TRBJ2-6; D gene uncertain. CDR1 is MNHEY, CDR2 SVGAGI, per germline. V dropped 8 bases and J dropped 2 bases, with 10 bases sitting between them. There are 14 residues in the CDR3. CDR3 protein: CASALDAGANVLTF. In DNA, the CDR3 is TGTGCCAGCGCATTGGACGCTGGGGCCAACGTCCTGACTTTC.

This clone was observed once. The V call is TRBV7-3, the J call TRBJ1-1; TRBD1 matches at 8 bases. CDR1 is SGHTA, CDR2 FQGTGA, per germline. This CDR3 contains 15 residues. After removal of 0 bases from V and 4 bases from J, the junction contained 4 bases not matched to a gene. CDR3: CASSLTGQGGTEAFF. The CDR3 DNA reads TGTGCCAGCAGCTTAACCGGACAGGGTGGCACTGAAGCTTTCTTT.

The chain combines TRBV28 with TRBJ1-5; TRBD1 agrees at 7 bases. CDR1 and CDR2 (germline): MDHEN, SYDVKM. Unmatched junction bases numbered 5, after V lost 5 bases and J lost 10 bases. The CDR3 contains 12 residues. The CDR3 sequence: CASSPTGVPQHF. In DNA form, the CDR3 reads TGTGCCAGCAGTCCAACAGGGGTACCCCAGCATTTT.

The chain links TRBV6-1 to TRBJ2-2; D is perhaps TRBD1 or TRBD2 (6 bases each). Between the trimmed V and J ends, which lost 8 bases and 4 bases, there was a span of 11 bases. Germline CDR1 and CDR2: MNHNS and SASEGT. This CDR3 comprises 13 residues. CDR3: CASGRGLTGELFF. DNA for the CDR3: TGTGCCAGCGGCCGGGGGCTCACCGGGGAGCTGTTTTTT.

V gene TRBV2 combines with J gene TRBJ2-5; possible D gene TRBD2, 6 bases. CDR1 and CDR2 (germline): SNHLY, FYNNEI. The V end lost 1 base, the J end lost 2 bases, and 11 bases lay between the germline ends. The CDR3 totals 15 residues. The CDR3 nucleotides read TGTGCCAGCAGTGAAGGCGGGGCGGGGCAAGAGACCCAGTACTTC. It specifies CASSEGGAGQETQYF.

The J gene is TRBJ2-2, the V gene TRBV6-5, with 12 bases identical to TRBD1. CDR3 length equals 16 residues. The V and J ends lost 3 bases and 6 bases, in that order; junction bases with no gene match: 5. CDR1 and CDR2 (germline): MNHEY, SVGAGI. DNA for the CDR3: TGTGCCAGCAGTTATCCGGGACAGGGGGCAGCCGGGGAGCTGTTTTTT. Its translation: CASSYPGQGAAGELFF.

As DNA, the CDR3 is TGTGCCAGTAGTATAGTTCCGGGTGGGAACACTGAAGCTTTCTTT. Translated: CASSIVPGGNTEAFF. This chain uses TRBV19 with TRBJ1-1; D is ambiguous. The CDR3 is 15 residues long. Per germline, CDR1 LNHDA and CDR2 SQIVND (reference sequence). The germline V and J ends were trimmed by 1 base and 1 base, with 10 bases remaining between them.

This chain links TRBV7-9 with TRBJ2-7; unclear D gene. V was trimmed by 5 bases and J by 5 bases, leaving 10 bases between them. The V gene's germline CDR1 is SEHNR and CDR2 FQNEAQ (reference sequence). The CDR3 is 12 residues long. The CDR3 nucleotides are TGTGCCAGCAGCCCTGGGTCTCACGAGCAGTACTTC. Translation: CASSPGSHEQYF.

J is TRBJ2-7 and V is TRBV19; maybe TRBD1 (5 bases). CDR3 length: 13 amino acids. Trimming left V 6 bases short and J 0 bases short, with 9 bases between. The germline V gene has CDR1 LNHDA and CDR2 SQIVND (reference sequence). CDR3 in DNA: TGTGCCAGTAGAGGGGCCAGCTCCTACGAGCAGTACTTC. Protein: CASRGASSYEQYF.

This clone showed up just a few times. The chain carries TRBV2 and TRBJ1-2; D gene ambiguous. The CDR3 spans 11 residues. In germline, CDR1 is SNHLY, CDR2 FYNNEI. V gave up 4 bases and J gave up 9 bases, with 9 bases separating them. The CDR3 here is CASSAQSSYTF. The CDR3 nucleotides read TGTGCCAGCAGTGCCCAGTCTAGCTACACCTTC.

The gene calls are TRBV10-3 and TRBJ1-2; D perhaps matches TRBD1 (6 bases). This CDR3 comprises 13 residues. V was shortened by 2 bases and J by 5 bases, with 9 bases between the two germline ends. Looked up from germline, CDR1 is ENHRY and CDR2 is SYGVKD. The CDR3 region has the DNA TGTGCCATCAGTGAGCGGACAGCGTATGGCTACACCTTC. Protein product: CAISERTAYGYTF.

In its sample, this clone was seen a few times. This sequence joins TRBV19 and TRBJ1-5, with D possibly TRBD1 on 6 matching bases. The CDR3 spans 13 residues. The V end was cut by 6 bases, the J end by 7 bases, with 13 bases between. Germline CDR1 reads LNHDA; CDR2 reads SQIVND (reference sequence). The CDR3: CASRSGERQPQHF. The CDR3 bases are TGTGCCAGTAGGTCAGGGGAAAGACAGCCCCAGCATTTT. The full variable domain, in which reference TRBV19 and TRBJ1-5 provide the parts outside the CDR3, is DGGITQSPKYLFRKEGQNVTLSCEQNLNHDAMYWYRQDPGQGLRLIYYSQIVNDFQKGDIAEGYSVSREKKESFPLTVTSAQKNPTAFYLCASRSGERQPQHFGDGTRLSIL.

V gene TRBV7-9 combines with J gene TRBJ1-4; 7 nucleotides match TRBD1. In germline, CDR1 is SEHNR, CDR2 FQNEAQ (reference sequence). J gave up 8 bases and V 5 bases, and 11 bases lay outside the gene matches. CDR3 length: 15 residues. In nucleotides, the CDR3 is TGTGCCAGCAGCACTGACAGGGTTGTTCTCGAAAAACTGTTTTTT. Its protein is CASSTDRVVLEKLFF. The whole variable domain, remainder taken from reference TRBV7-9 and TRBJ1-4, is DTGVSQNPRHKITKRGQNVTFRCDPISEHNRLYWYRQTLGQGPEFLTYFQNEAQLEKSRLLSDRFSAERPKGSFSTLEIQRTEQGDSAMYLCASSTDRVVLEKLFFGSGTQLSVL.

The rearrangement uses TRBV4-2 and TRBJ2-5; 8 bases align to TRBD2. The J call may be mistaken, given a closer DNA end match to TRBJ2-7. The CDR3 is made up of 17 amino acids. From germline, CDR1 is LGHNA and CDR2 YNFKEQ. CDR3 coding DNA: TGTGCCAGCAGCCAAGAAGGAGGAATAGCGGGAATATACGAGCAGTACTTC. Translation: CASSQEGGIAGIYEQYF.

The V gene is TRBV29-1, the J gene TRBJ2-5; D is uncertain. Per the germline V gene, CDR1 is SQVTM and CDR2 is ANQGSEA. V was cut by 1 base and J by 5 bases, with 11 bases left in between. The CDR3 runs to 13 residues. CDR3 sequence reads: CSVEGVQWETQYF. Here the CDR3 DNA reads TGCAGCGTTGAAGGGGTCCAGTGGGAGACCCAGTACTTC. Full variable domain (rest looked up from reference TRBV29-1 and TRBJ2-5): SAVISQKPSRDICQRGTSLTIQCQVDSQVTMMFWYRQQPGQSLTLIATANQGSEATYESGFVIDKFPISRPNLTFSTLTVSNMSPEDSSIYLCSVEGVQWETQYFGPGTRLLVL.

CDR3 in amino acids: CASSLETAGANVLTF. As DNA, the CDR3 is TGCGCCAGCAGCTTAGAGACAGCTGGGGCCAACGTCCTGACTTTC. The chain combines TRBV5-1 with TRBJ2-6, with TRBD1 as a possible D gene (5 bases). This CDR3 comprises 15 residues. Trimming shortened V by 2 bases and J by 2 bases, and 8 bases separated the two germline ends. CDR1 and CDR2 from the germline V gene are SGHRS and YFSETQ.

The gene calls are TRBV6-5 and TRBJ2-7; 7 nucleotides match TRBD2. J was trimmed by 2 bases and V by 2 bases; bases with no gene match: 3. Germline loops: CDR1 MNHEY, CDR2 SVGAGI. The length of the CDR3 is 14 residues. The DNA for the CDR3 is TGTGCCAGCAGTTACAAGCGGGGCCCCTACGAGCAGTACTTC. It codes for CASSYKRGPYEQYF.

This chain joins TRBV2 and TRBJ2-1, with D perhaps TRBD1 (6 bases). The V end was cut by 6 bases, the J end by 0 bases, with 6 bases between. This CDR3 is built from 13 residues. Germline assignment: CDR1 SNHLY and CDR2 FYNNEI. CDR3 DNA sequence: TGTGCCAGCAGAGGGGGCTCCTACAATGAGCAGTTCTTC. Residues: CASRGGSYNEQFF.

The chain is built from TRBV28 and TRBJ1-2, with 9 bases fitting TRBD1. Germline-derived CDR1 and CDR2 are MDHEN and SYDVKM. The junction had 10 bases not matched to a gene; V was cut back by 7 bases and J by 4 bases. The length of the CDR3 is 15 residues. The CDR3 sequence: CASTEPGQGVYGYTF. The CDR3 nucleotides are TGTGCCAGCACCGAACCGGGACAGGGTGTCTATGGCTACACCTTC.

This chain links TRBV5-1 with TRBJ1-1; D is perhaps TRBD1 (5 bases). The V end lost 1 base, the J end lost 0 bases, and 7 bases lay between the germline ends. The CDR3 covers 14 residues. Germline CDR1 SGHRS, CDR2 YFSETQ. CDR3 residues: CASSLTQVNTEAFF. In DNA, the CDR3 is TGCGCCAGCAGCTTGACACAGGTGAACACTGAAGCTTTCTTT.

The rearrangement links TRBV10-3 to TRBJ2-3; 10 nucleotides agree with TRBD2. There are 16 residues in the CDR3. Losses at the gene ends were 8 bases for V and 1 base for J; bases not matched to a gene: 9. In germline, CDR1 is ENHRY, CDR2 SYGVKD. CDR3 bases: TGTGCCATCCGGCCCGCTAGCGGGGGAGGCACAGATACGCAGTATTTT. Its translation: CAIRPASGGGTDTQYF.

This chain uses TRBV6-6 with TRBJ2-7; 12 bases fit TRBD2. V was pared by 5 bases and J by 6 bases, with 2 bases of the junction left unmatched. The CDR3 has 13 amino acids. Per germline, CDR1 MNHNY and CDR2 SVGAGI (reference sequence). This CDR3 reads CASSRTSGTEQYF. The CDR3 DNA reads TGTGCCAGCAGTCGGACTAGCGGGACCGAGCAGTACTTC.

This chain connects TRBV11-2 to TRBJ2-7; D perhaps matches TRBD1 (5 bases). The length of the CDR3 is 13 residues. Between the trimmed V and J ends, which lost 2 bases and 3 bases, there was a span of 8 bases. CDR1 is SGHAT, CDR2 FQNNGV, per germline. The CDR3 DNA follows: TGTGCCAGCAGCTTATTCACAGGCTACGAGCAGTACTTC. Translation: CASSLFTGYEQYF.